This T cell receptor (beta chain) comes out of a study of blood T cell repertoires in COVID-19. Study information: The samples span acute and convalescent COVID-19 from the United States, Italy and Spain.

The repertoire was sequenced with immunoSEQ multiplex PCR; TCRdb's copy has only in-frame clones and lacks some. The profile covers about 160,000 clones, with about 85% appearing a single time and around 6.9% taken by the ten largest. Patients of the Seattle cohort, enrolled during active infection, were followed longitudinally. Sequencing was carried out using peripheral blood. The TCR comes from a man older than 75 with COVID-19, enrolled during active disease.

The chain's CDR3 is CASSLTGTGAEPQHF. In DNA, the CDR3 is TGCGCCAGCAGCTTGACCGGGACAGGGGCTGAGCCCCAGCATTTT. This chain joins TRBV5-1 and TRBJ1-5; TRBD1 matches at 10 bases. Trimming took 1 base from V and 8 from J; bases not matched to a gene: 6. Germline V lookup: CDR1 SGHRS, CDR2 YFSETQ. CDR3 length equals 15 residues.